The entry below describes one T cell receptor (beta chain). The antigen is unknown. The V end lost 4 bases, the J end lost 4 bases, and 8 bases lay between the germline ends. Per germline, CDR1 MNHNY and CDR2 SVGAGI (reference sequence). This CDR3 has 12 amino acids. Use of 60 Vbeta and 13 Jbeta primers characterized the PCR. Original processing notes: Tens of millions of unique TCR beta chains, 9 million to 12 million shared, were counted in a later analysis. Method: immunoSEQ multiplex PCR; TCRdb's copy keeps in-frame clones and lacks some. V and J calls and clone size come straight from that table; D and trimming were deduced from the DNA. The data show over 150,000 clones, 79% seen once. This specimen belongs to a study of cytomegalovirus exposure and HLA in healthy donors. General study results and limits: It is likely that the observed cluster of highly shared sequence variants was a sequencing artifact. The sole available immune exposure information was CMV serostatus.

The TCR comes from a man in his forties or fifties in good health and CMV-seronegative. V is TRBV6-6 and J is TRBJ2-7; D perhaps matches TRBD2 (6 bases). Specimen: PBMCs. CDR3 DNA sequence: TGTGCCAGCAGTTTTGGGGGGTACGAGCAGTACTTC. Protein product: CASSFGGYEQYF.